The rows below give T cell receptor beta chains drawn from one sample of a study of technical replicates of blood from a few donors. TCRdb keeps only in-frame clones here, not all; method: immunoSEQ multiplex PCR. The sample lists about 100,000 clones; 90% to 97% were seen once. Sequencing was performed on T cells isolated from PBMCs. Receptor source: a human donor in good health. Each CDR3 is given with its conserved first and last residue. A D gene is named only where the DNA matches it firmly. A row's size may be missing; if present it is once, few, many or a size class.

D | J | size | V | CDR3 | DNA
- | TRBJ1-5 | - | TRBV2 | CASRDGGSNQPQHF | TGTGCCAGCAGAGACGGAGGGAGCAATCAGCCCCAGCATTTT
- | TRBJ2-4 | - | TRBV6-1 | CASSDRRGDIQYF | TGTGCCAGCAGTGATCGGCGGGGCGACATTCAGTACTTC
- | TRBJ1-4 | - | TRBV7-2 | CASSLTGWWSEKLFF | TGTGCCAGCAGCTTAACAGGGTGGTGGAGTGAAAAACTGTTTTTT
- | TRBJ2-5 | - | TRBV7-6 | CASNQKWGAGKETQYF | TGTGCCAGCAACCAAAAATGGGGCGCAGGGAAAGAGACCCAGTACTTC
TRBD1 | TRBJ1-6 | - | TRBV7-9 | CASPGKPTGGAPLHF | TGTGCCAGTCCGGGGAAACCGACAGGGGGCGCACCCCTCCACTTT
- | TRBJ2-5 | - | TRBV4-1 | CASSQVGGGFQETQYF | TGCGCCAGCAGCCAAGTTGGGGGGGGCTTCCAAGAGACCCAGTACTTC
- | TRBJ1-1 | - | TRBV5-8 | CASSLGNPRGFTEAFF | TGTGCCAGCAGCTTGGGGAACCCCAGGGGATTCACTGAAGCTTTCTTT
TRBD2 | TRBJ2-1 | - | TRBV14 | CASSPGLAAYNEQFF | TGTGCCAGCAGCCCAGGACTAGCGGCCTACAATGAGCAGTTCTTC
TRBD1 | TRBJ1-3 | - | TRBV28 | CASSSLEGAASNTIYF | TGTGCCAGCAGTTCACTTGAGGGGGCGGCTAGTAACACCATATATTTT
TRBD2 | TRBJ2-7 | - | TRBV29-1 | CSVYGTSGTYEQYF | TGCAGCGTCTACGGGACTAGCGGGACCTACGAGCAGTACTTC
TRBD1 | TRBJ2-3 | - | TRBV4-1 | CASSQGLRTGVTDTQYF | TGCGCCAGCAGCCAAGGTTTGCGGACAGGGGTCACAGATACGCAGTATTTT
TRBD2 | TRBJ2-5 | - | TRBV7-2 | CASSQGLAGAWKETQYF | TGTGCCAGCAGCCAGGGACTAGCGGGAGCGTGGAAAGAGACCCAGTACTTC
- | TRBJ2-1 | - | TRBV5-8 | CASSFISRGGHSYNEQFF | TGTGCCAGCAGCTTCATATCTAGGGGGGGCCATTCCTACAATGAGCAGTTCTTC
- | TRBJ2-5 | - | TRBV27 | CASSFQGRQETQYF | TGTGCCAGCAGTTTCCAGGGTAGGCAAGAGACCCAGTACTTC
TRBD2 | TRBJ2-1 | - | TRBV10-3 | CAAGAGGSQGQFF | TGTGCCGCGGGAGCTGGGGGGAGTCAAGGGCAGTTCTTC
- | TRBJ2-5 | - | TRBV11-1 | CASSPQQRQETQYF | TGTGCCAGCAGCCCCCAACAGCGGCAAGAGACCCAGTACTTC
- | TRBJ2-7 | - | TRBV5-4 | CASSLEQGEQYF | TGTGCCAGCAGCCTAGAACAGGGTGAGCAGTACTTC
TRBD2 | TRBJ2-7 | - | TRBV4-1 | CASRVLAGVDEQYF | TGCGCCAGCAGGGTACTAGCGGGAGTGGACGAGCAGTACTTC
- | TRBJ2-7 | - | TRBV10-3 | CAISGGFVSGQYF | TGTGCCATCAGTGGAGGTTTTGTAAGCGGACAGTACTTC
- | TRBJ1-6 | once | TRBV6-1 | CASSETLVAGGEIRTLHF | TGTGCCAGCAGTGAAACCCTCGTAGCTGGGGGCGAGATAAGAACCCTCCACTTT
TRBD1 | TRBJ1-5 | - | TRBV6-1 | CASTSRGQGSQPQHF | TGTGCCAGCACTAGCAGGGGACAGGGCTCTCAGCCCCAGCATTTT
TRBD2 | TRBJ2-5 | - | TRBV2 | CASVVGAGGFQETQYF | TGTGCCAGCGTAGTGGGGGCGGGGGGCTTCCAAGAGACCCAGTACTTC
TRBD2 | TRBJ2-1 | - | TRBV6-5 | CASSYVGRTSRAEQFF | TGTGCCAGCAGTTACGTAGGTAGGACTAGCAGGGCTGAGCAGTTCTTC
- | TRBJ1-2 | once | TRBV7-2 | CASSLAGPSNYGYTF | TGTGCCAGCAGCTTAGCGGGGCCCTCTAACTATGGCTACACCTTC
TRBD1 | TRBJ1-2 | - | TRBV7-2 | CASSLVVQGEGYTF | TGTGCCAGCAGCTTAGTTGTCCAGGGGGAAGGCTACACCTTC
TRBD2 | TRBJ2-1 | - | TRBV2 | CASRRSSGLNNEQFF | TGTGCCAGCAGGAGGTCTAGCGGGTTGAACAATGAGCAGTTCTTC
TRBD1 | TRBJ2-1 | - | TRBV7-8 | CASSFIRDRPYNEQFF | TGTGCCAGCAGCTTCATCCGGGACAGGCCATACAATGAGCAGTTCTTC
- | TRBJ2-5 | - | TRBV28 | CASRGGETQYF | TGTGCCAGTAGGGGGGGGGAGACCCAGTACTTC
TRBD1 | TRBJ1-3 | - | TRBV7-9 | CAGGQGTPNTIYF | TGTGCCGGCGGACAGGGCACTCCAAACACCATATATTTT
TRBD2 | TRBJ2-5 | - | TRBV2 | CASSPGRGGETQYF | TGTGCCAGCAGTCCGGGAAGGGGAGGGGAGACCCAGTACTTC
- | TRBJ2-7 | - | TRBV19 | CASSSVGDIAYEQYF | TGTGCCAGTAGTTCAGTGGGGGACATTGCCTACGAGCAGTACTTC
- | TRBJ1-5 | - | TRBV19 | CASSDYEQGLQPQHF | TGTGCCAGTAGTGACTATGAACAGGGCTTGCAGCCCCAGCATTTT
TRBD1 | TRBJ1-4 | - | TRBV18 | CASSPDRGQNEKLFF | TGTGCCAGCTCACCCGACAGGGGGCAAAATGAAAAACTGTTTTTT